This T cell receptor (beta chain) was profiled in a study of cytomegalovirus exposure and HLA in healthy donors. Whole-study findings and limits: Later analysis indicated greater clonal expansion among HLA-associated TCR beta chains than among equally common other chains. Generally TCR sequences proved uncommon, though certain public TCRs appeared in numerous donors. High specificity and sensitivity for cytomegalovirus status were reported for the classifier. Owing to their indistinguishability, certain V segments, notably TRBV6-2 and TRBV6-3, were excluded.

On this clone: Its antigen is not known.

The CDR3 has 14 residues. V lost 7 bases and J lost 5, with 15 bases in between. Germline V gives CDR1 MNHNY, CDR2 SVGAGI (reference sequence). PCR primers comprised 60 Vbeta and 13 Jbeta primers. Repertoires were generated with immunoSEQ multiplex PCR, while TCRdb's copy carries only in-frame clones and drops some. The sample yields 200,000 to 250,000 clones, roughly 82% seen once. J is TRBJ1-3 and V is TRBV6-6, with a weak D call TRBD1 (6 bases). The clonotype comes from a woman aged 40 to 50 in good health and CMV-seropositive. Material: PBMCs. CDR3 sequence reads: CASTNGGQRNTIYF. The CDR3 region has the DNA TGTGCCAGCACCAACGGAGGACAGCGAAACACCATATATTTT.